A selection of T cell receptor beta chains follows, all from one sample in a study of patients and donors after allogeneic stem cell transplantation. Each CDR3 protein is one row after TCRdb ran MiXCR on the RT-PCR reads. The profile shows approximately 220,000 distinct CDR3 sequences, 35% to 45% of them singletons. Sequencing was done on a sample of blood, either unsorted or a sorted T cell fraction (not recorded which). The receptors derive from a human donor who was either an allogeneic HSCT recipient or a stem cell or donor lymphocyte infusion donor (not recorded which). It is not recorded whose cells these are; they may come from a transplant donor. Both conserved end residues are part of each CDR3. A D gene is named only where the DNA matches it firmly. A row's size may be missing; if present it is once, few, many or a size class.

DNA	CDR3	D	V	J	length	size
TGTGCCAGCAGTTACCACAGGGAACGAGATACGCAGTATTTT	CASSYHRERDTQYF	-	TRBV12-3/TRBV12-4	TRBJ2-3	14	-
TGCGCCAGCAGCTTGAGACTACGGGACACTGAAGCTTTCTTT	CASSLRLRDTEAFF	-	TRBV5-1	TRBJ1-1	14	few
TGCGCCAGCAGCTTGGGGGGAACAGAGGGAGAGACCCAGTACTTC	CASSLGGTEGETQYF	-	TRBV5-1	TRBJ2-5	15	-
TGTGCCATCAGCCCACAGGGGGCCAGCTCCTACAATGAGCAGTTCTTC	CAISPQGASSYNEQFF	TRBD1	TRBV10-3	TRBJ2-1	16	many
TGTGCCAGCAGCCGAGGGACAGAGGAAGCTTTCTTT	CASSRGTEEAFF	TRBD1	TRBV7-9	TRBJ1-1	12	-
TGTGCCAGCAGGGTTACGGACGGAATCAATCAGCCCCAGCATTTT	CASRVTDGINQPQHF	-	TRBV6-6	TRBJ1-5	15	-
TGCGCCAGCAGCCAAGATGGTCCCAGGGGCGGCTACAATGAGCAGTTCTTC	CASSQDGPRGGYNEQFF	-	TRBV4-1	TRBJ2-1	17	-
TGTGCCAGTGAGGGACAGGGAAACTATGAAGCTTTCTTT	CASEGQGNYEAFF	TRBD1	TRBV19	TRBJ1-1	13	-
TGTGCCAGCAGTTTCGGGGTTCTCTCTGGAAACACCATATATTTT	CASSFGVLSGNTIYF	-	TRBV12-3/TRBV12-4	TRBJ1-3	15	few
TGCAGTGCTGCCCCTCACCGGGACATCCGCAATCAGCCCCAGCATTTT	CSAAPHRDIRNQPQHF	-	TRBV20-1	TRBJ1-5	16	-
TGTGCCAGCAGTCACAGGCGGTATGGCTACACCTTC	CASSHRRYGYTF	-	TRBV28	TRBJ1-2	12	-
TGTGCCAGTTGGACAGGGAACTATAATTCACCCCTCCACTTT	CASWTGNYNSPLHF	TRBD1	TRBV30	TRBJ1-6	14	-
TGTGCCAGCAGCTTGATCGAAAGGGTGGTCACTGAAGCTTTCTTT	CASSLIERVVTEAFF	-	TRBV7-2	TRBJ1-1	15	-
TGTGCCAGCAGTCCCTTATCGAGTGTAGGCTACACCTTC	CASSPLSSVGYTF	-	TRBV12-3/TRBV12-4	TRBJ1-2	13	few
TGTGCCAGCAGTTTCGGACAGGGGACTGAAGCTTTCTTT	CASSFGQGTEAFF	TRBD1	TRBV12-3/TRBV12-4	TRBJ1-1	13	-
TGCGCCAGCAGCCCAGGGAGGGTAAGCAATGAGCAGTTCTTC	CASSPGRVSNEQFF	TRBD2	TRBV5-1	TRBJ2-1	14	few
TGCAGTACTCCGAGGCGGAACTATGGCTACACCTTC	CSTPRRNYGYTF	-	TRBV20-1	TRBJ1-2	12	-
TGTGCCAGCAGCGTAGATGGCAGACAGCAGCCCCAGCATTTT	CASSVDGRQQPQHF	-	TRBV9	TRBJ1-5	14	few
TGCAGTGCCGCCGGGACCGCCGATACCTACGAGCAGTACTTC	CSAAGTADTYEQYF	-	TRBV20-1	TRBJ2-7	14	-
TGTGCCAGCAGTTGGGACAGGGGGCGAAACGAGCAGTACTTC	CASSWDRGRNEQYF	TRBD1	TRBV2	TRBJ2-7	14	-
TGTGCCAGCAGCCAAGATGGTGGCTTATCAGATACGCAGTATTTT	CASSQDGGLSDTQYF	-	TRBV3-1	TRBJ2-3	15	-
TGCGCCAGCAGCTCACACGGGACAGGGGGTGCTACCGGGGAGCTGTTTTTT	CASSSHGTGGATGELFF	TRBD1	TRBV5-1	TRBJ2-2	17	-
TGTGCCAGCTCACCCGCTAGCAATCAGCCCCAGCATTTT	CASSPASNQPQHF	-	TRBV18	TRBJ1-5	13	-
TGTGCCAGCAGTTTCTGGGGGGGTGAAAAACTGTTTTTT	CASSFWGGEKLFF	-	TRBV12-3/TRBV12-4	TRBJ1-4	13	-
TGCAGCGTTGCGGAGGGGAACACTGAAGCTTTCTTT	CSVAEGNTEAFF	-	TRBV29-1	TRBJ1-1	12	few
TGTGCCAGCAGCCAAGGGCACCGGACTAGCGCCGGGGAGCTGTTTTTT	CASSQGHRTSAGELFF	TRBD2	TRBV4-2	TRBJ2-2	16	few
TGTGCCAGCAGAGCCCTGGGACGGCACTCTGGAAACACCATATATTTT	CASRALGRHSGNTIYF	-	TRBV2	TRBJ1-3	16	few
TGTGCCAGCAGCTTACTTGGTAATAGCGGAACAGGTGAAGCTTTCTTT	CASSLLGNSGTGEAFF	-	TRBV5-6	TRBJ1-1	16	-
TGCAGCTCCGCAACCTCGGCCACTGAAGCTTTCTTT	CSSATSATEAFF	-	TRBV29-1	TRBJ1-1	12	few
TGCGCCAGCAGCCAGGAGCTAGCGGGGGCGCCTGGGGCCCAGTACTTC	CASSQELAGAPGAQYF	TRBD2	TRBV4-3	TRBJ2-5	16	-
TGCAGCGTTGAGGGTAGGGCGGGGCTCACTGAAGCTTTCTTT	CSVEGRAGLTEAFF	-	TRBV29-1	TRBJ1-1	14	once
TGTGCCAGCAAAGCCGGCCCCTACGAGCAGTACTTC	CASKAGPYEQYF	-	TRBV28	TRBJ2-7	12	-
TGCAGCGTTGAAGTTGGCTGGGCAGAGACCCAGTACTTC	CSVEVGWAETQYF	-	TRBV29-1	TRBJ2-5	13	-
TGCAGCGTTGATCTGGGCGGTGGGGGCCAGCCCCAGCATTTT	CSVDLGGGGQPQHF	-	TRBV29-1	TRBJ1-5	14	few
TGTGCCAGCAGCCAGCTGGGGGGAGGGGGACACACTGAAGCTTTCTTT	CASSQLGGGGHTEAFF	-	TRBV3-1	TRBJ1-1	16	-
TGCGCCAGCAGCCAAGAAGGGGGGTCTGCTCAGCCCCAGCATTTT	CASSQEGGSAQPQHF	-	TRBV4-3	TRBJ1-5	15	-
TGCAGCGTAGCGCGGGGGGCCGCCTACGAGCAGTACTTC	CSVARGAAYEQYF	TRBD2	TRBV29-1	TRBJ2-7	13	-
TGTGCCACCAGCAGAGCCGAGAACACTGAAGCTTTCTTT	CATSRAENTEAFF	-	TRBV15	TRBJ1-1	13	few
TGCAGTGCTAGTCCAGGGGCGAGCACTGAAGCTTTCTTT	CSASPGASTEAFF	-	TRBV20-1	TRBJ1-1	13	few
TGCGCCAGCAGCCTGGGACAGATGAACACTGAAGCTTTCTTT	CASSLGQMNTEAFF	TRBD1	TRBV5-1	TRBJ1-1	14	many
TGTGCCAGCAGCTTAGCTAGCGGGGGGGCCTCAGAGACCCAGTACTTC	CASSLASGGASETQYF	TRBD2	TRBV7-2	TRBJ2-5	16	-
TGTGCCAGCAGCCCGCCTAGCGGGGGTTCCACCGGGGAGCTGTTTTTT	CASSPPSGGSTGELFF	TRBD2	TRBV7-9	TRBJ2-2	16	-
TGCGCCAGCAGCACGGGACGCGAGGCCTACGAGCAGTACTTC	CASSTGREAYEQYF	-	TRBV5-1	TRBJ2-7	14	-
TGCGCCAGCAGCGCGTATTACAGGGTAAATGAGCAGTTCTTC	CASSAYYRVNEQFF	-	TRBV5-1	TRBJ2-1	14	-
TGTGCCAGCAGCTTAGAAGGCTATGGCTACACCTTC	CASSLEGYGYTF	-	TRBV5-1	TRBJ1-2	12	many
TGTGCCAGTAGTATAACGGGCGGGAAAGAGACCCAGTACTTC	CASSITGGKETQYF	-	TRBV19	TRBJ2-5	14	-
TGTGCCAGCAGCTCTGTCGGGGGATGGACCGGGGAGCTGTTTTTT	CASSSVGGWTGELFF	-	TRBV7-2	TRBJ2-2	15	-
TGTGCCAGCAGTAGACAGGGAGGTAGCACTGAAGCTTTCTTT	CASSRQGGSTEAFF	TRBD1	TRBV12-3/TRBV12-4	TRBJ1-1	14	-
TGCGCCAGCAGCAAAGCGGGGGGGCGAACTTCCTACAATGAGCAGTTCTTC	CASSKAGGRTSYNEQFF	TRBD2	TRBV5-1	TRBJ2-1	17	-
TGCAGTGCAAGGACTGGGGTGTACGGTGAGCAGTTCTTC	CSARTGVYGEQFF	-	TRBV20-1	TRBJ2-1	13	once
TGTGCCAGCAGTTCCGGCTACCTAGAGACCCAGTACTTC	CASSSGYLETQYF	-	TRBV12-3/TRBV12-4	TRBJ2-5	13	-
TGTGCCAGCAGCCCCTGGACAAACACCGGGGAGCTGTTTTTT	CASSPWTNTGELFF	-	TRBV14	TRBJ2-2	14	-
TGTGCCAGCAGCTTCCGGGGGAGTAGTCAGCCCCAGCATTTT	CASSFRGSSQPQHF	-	TRBV3-1	TRBJ1-5	14	few
TGTGCCAGCAGCCGGGACAGTGAAGCTTTCTTT	CASSRDSEAFF	TRBD1	TRBV12-3/TRBV12-4	TRBJ1-1	11	many
TGTGCCACCAGTGAGGCGGGGGACACAGATACGCAGTATTTT	CATSEAGDTDTQYF	TRBD2	TRBV15	TRBJ2-3	14	-